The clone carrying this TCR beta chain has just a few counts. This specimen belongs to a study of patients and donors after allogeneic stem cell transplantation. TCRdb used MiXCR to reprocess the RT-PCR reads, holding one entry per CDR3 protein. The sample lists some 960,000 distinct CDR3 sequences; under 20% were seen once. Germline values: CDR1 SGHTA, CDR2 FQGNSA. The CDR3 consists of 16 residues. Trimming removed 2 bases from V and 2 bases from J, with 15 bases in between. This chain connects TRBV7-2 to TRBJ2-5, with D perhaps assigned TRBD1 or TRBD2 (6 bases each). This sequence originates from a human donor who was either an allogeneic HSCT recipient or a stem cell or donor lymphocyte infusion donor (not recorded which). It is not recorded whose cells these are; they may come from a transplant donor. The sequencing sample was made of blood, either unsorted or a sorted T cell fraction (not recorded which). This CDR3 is CASSLFGGRIQETQYF. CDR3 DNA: TGTGCCAGCAGCTTATTTGGGGGGCGGATTCAAGAGACCCAGTACTTC.